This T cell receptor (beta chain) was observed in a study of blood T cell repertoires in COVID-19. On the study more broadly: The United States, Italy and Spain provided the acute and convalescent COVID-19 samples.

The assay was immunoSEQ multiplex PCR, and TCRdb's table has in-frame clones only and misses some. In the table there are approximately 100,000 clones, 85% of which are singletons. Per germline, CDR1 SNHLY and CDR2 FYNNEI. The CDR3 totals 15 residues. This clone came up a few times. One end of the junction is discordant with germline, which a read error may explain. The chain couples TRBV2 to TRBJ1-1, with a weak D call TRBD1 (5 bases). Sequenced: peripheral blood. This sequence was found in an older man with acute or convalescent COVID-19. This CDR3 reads CASTEVGAQNTEAFF. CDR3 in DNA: TGTGCCAGCACTGAAGTAGGGGCCCAGAACACTGAAGCTTTCTTT. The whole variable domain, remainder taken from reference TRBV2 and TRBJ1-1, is EPEVTQTPSHQVTQMGQEVILRCVPISNHLYFYWYRQILGQKVEFLVSFYNNEISEKSEIFDDQFSVERPDGSNFTLKIRSTKLEDSAMYFCASTEVGAQNTEAFFGQGTRLTVV.